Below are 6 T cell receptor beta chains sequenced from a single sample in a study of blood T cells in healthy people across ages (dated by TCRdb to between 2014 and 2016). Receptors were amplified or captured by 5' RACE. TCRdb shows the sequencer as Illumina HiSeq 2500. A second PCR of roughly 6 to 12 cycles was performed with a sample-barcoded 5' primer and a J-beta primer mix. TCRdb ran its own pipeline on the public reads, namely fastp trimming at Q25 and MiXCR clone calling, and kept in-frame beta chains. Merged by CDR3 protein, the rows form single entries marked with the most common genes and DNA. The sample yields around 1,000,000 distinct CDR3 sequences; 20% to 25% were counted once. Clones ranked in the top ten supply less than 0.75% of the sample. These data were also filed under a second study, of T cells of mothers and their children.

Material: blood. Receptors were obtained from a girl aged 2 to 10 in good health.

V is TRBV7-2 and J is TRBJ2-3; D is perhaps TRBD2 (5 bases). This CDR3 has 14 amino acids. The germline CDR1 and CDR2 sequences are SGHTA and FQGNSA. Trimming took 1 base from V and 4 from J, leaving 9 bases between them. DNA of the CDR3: TGTGCCAGCAGCTTAGTGGCGGGTCCAGATACGCAGTATTTT. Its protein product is CASSLVAGPDTQYF.

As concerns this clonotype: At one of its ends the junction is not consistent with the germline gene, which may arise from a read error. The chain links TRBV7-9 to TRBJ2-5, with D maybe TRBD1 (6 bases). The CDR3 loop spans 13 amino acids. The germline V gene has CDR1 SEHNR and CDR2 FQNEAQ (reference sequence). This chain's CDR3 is CASSLRRTDVPFF. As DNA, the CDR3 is TGTGCCAGCAGCTTAAGACGGACAGATGTGCCGTTCTTC.

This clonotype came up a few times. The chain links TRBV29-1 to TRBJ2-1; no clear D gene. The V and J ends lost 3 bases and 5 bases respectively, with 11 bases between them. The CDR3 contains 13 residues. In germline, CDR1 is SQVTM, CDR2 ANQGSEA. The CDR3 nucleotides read TGCAGCGTTGAGAGTTTACGAGACAATGAGCAGTTCTTC. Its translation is CSVESLRDNEQFF.

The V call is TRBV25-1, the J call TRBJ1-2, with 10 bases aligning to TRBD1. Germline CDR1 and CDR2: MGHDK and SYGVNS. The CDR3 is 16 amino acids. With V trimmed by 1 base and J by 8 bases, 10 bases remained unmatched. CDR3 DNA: TGTGCCAGCAGTGAATCCGGGACAGGGGAGTCAAAAGGCTACACCTTC. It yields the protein CASSESGTGESKGYTF.

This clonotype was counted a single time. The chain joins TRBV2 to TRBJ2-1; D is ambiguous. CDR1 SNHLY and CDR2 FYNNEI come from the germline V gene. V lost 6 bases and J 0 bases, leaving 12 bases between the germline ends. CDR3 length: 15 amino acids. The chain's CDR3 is CASSEDQSSYNEQFF. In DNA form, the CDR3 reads TGTGCCAGCAGCGAGGACCAGAGCTCCTACAATGAGCAGTTCTTC.

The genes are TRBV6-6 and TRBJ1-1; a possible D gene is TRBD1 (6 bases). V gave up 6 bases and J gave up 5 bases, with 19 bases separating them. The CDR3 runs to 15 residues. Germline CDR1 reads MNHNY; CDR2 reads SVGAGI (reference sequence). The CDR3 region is CASSPTDSSWTEAFF. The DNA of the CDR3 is TGTGCCAGCAGCCCGACGGACAGTTCGTGGACTGAAGCTTTCTTT.